These 3 T cell receptor beta chains share one sample of origin, sequenced in a study of glioma-infiltrating T cells after dendritic cell vaccination. The data were produced by immunoSEQ multiplex PCR, yet TCRdb's version contains in-frame clones alone and is incomplete. The sample includes about 110,000 clones, 90% of them seen just once. Time point noted: after dendritic cell vaccination, including at tumor progression/relapse. The material was blood, obtained after dendritic cell vaccination. These receptors were collected from a human donor with glioblastoma.

The chain's CDR3 is CASSVEAGGTEQYF. In nucleotides, the CDR3 is TGTGCCAGCAGCGTAGAAGCGGGAGGGACCGAGCAGTACTTC. The chain is built from TRBV9 and TRBJ2-7; 10 bases align to TRBD2. The trim removed 0 bases at V and 6 bases at J, leaving 3 bases unmatched. CDR3 length: 14 amino acids. CDR1 and CDR2 from the germline V gene are SGDLS and YYNGEE.

J is TRBJ1-2 and V is TRBV6-1; TRBD1 might be the D (6 bases). CDR1 and CDR2 (germline): MNHNS, SASEGT. This CDR3 spans 14 amino acids. Deletions cut 6 bases from V and 6 bases from J, with 17 bases between. CDR3 protein: CASRKPTGSNGYTF. Written as DNA, the CDR3 is TGTGCCAGCAGGAAGCCGACAGGATCCAATGGCTACACCTTC.

The table lists this clone with a count of one. The chain has TRBV9 and TRBJ2-7, with a weak D call TRBD2 (7 bases). CDR1 is SGDLS and CDR2 is YYNGEE in the germline V gene. V lost 0 bases and J lost 6, with 10 bases in between. This CDR3 comprises 13 residues. This CDR3 is CASSVGGGAEQYF. CDR3 in DNA: TGTGCCAGCAGCGTAGGAGGGGGGGCCGAGCAGTACTTC.